These 30 T cell receptor beta chains came from one sample sequenced in a study of T cell repertoires in cytomegalovirus infection (dated by TCRdb to about 2019). The sequencer listed for this sample is Illumina HiSeq 1500. TCRdb passed the public sequencing reads through fastp at Q25 and MiXCR, retaining productive beta sequences. Rows merge per CDR3 protein into single entries with the most common DNA and genes. The sample table contains 150,000 to 200,000 distinct CDR3 sequences; only one count was recorded for approximately 14% of them. The ten largest clonotypes hold 20% to 30% of the sample. Sequences were obtained from PBMCs. Receptors were obtained from a human donor in good health (CMV status not recorded). Some clones in this sample may be carry-over from other donors' samples.

This clonotype was found a few times. One junction end disagrees with the germline gene, perhaps due to a read error. The rearrangement uses TRBV20-1 and TRBJ2-1; 8 nucleotides agree with TRBD2. Germline V gives CDR1 DFQATT, CDR2 SNEGSKA (reference sequence). This CDR3 has 11 amino acids. CDR3 sequence: CSARVGAGGSF. The CDR3 region has the DNA TGCAGTGCTAGAGTAGGTGCGGGAGGCTCCTTC.

This clonotype was counted a few times. V usage is TRBV6-2 or TRBV6-3 and J usage is TRBJ2-3; possible D gene TRBD1, 6 bases. The CDR3 spans 12 residues. In germline, CDR1 is MNHEY, CDR2 SVGEGT. The ends were cut back, 10 bases at V and 3 bases at J, with 11 bases in the middle. CDR3 amino acids: CATSGETDTQYF. The CDR3 nucleotides read TGTGCCACTTCAGGGGAGACAGATACGCAGTATTTT.

This clonotype was counted many times. The chain couples TRBV18 to TRBJ2-2; 7 bases match TRBD1. The CDR3 length is 14 residues. Germline V lookup: CDR1 KGHSH, CDR2 LQKENI. V dropped 4 bases and J dropped 3; count of bases not matched to a gene: 2. CDR3 residues: CASSLTGDTGELFF. In nucleotides, the CDR3 is TGTGCCAGCTCACTCACAGGGGACACCGGGGAGCTGTTTTTT.

This clonotype was observed many times. The CDR3 here is CATTRDLAPSTDTQYF. The DNA of the CDR3 is TGTGCCACCACGAGAGATCTAGCTCCTAGCACAGATACGCAGTATTTT. V and J are TRBV19 and TRBJ2-3, with a tentative D call TRBD2 (5 bases). There are 16 residues in the CDR3. V was clipped by 10 bases and J by 0 bases, with 20 bases between them. Germline loops: CDR1 LNHDA, CDR2 SQIVND (reference sequence).

This sequence joins TRBV7-2 and TRBJ2-1, with D possibly being TRBD2 (6 bases). V lost 1 base and J 1 base, leaving 11 bases between the germline ends. This CDR3 spans 16 amino acids. CDR1 and CDR2 from the germline V gene are SGHTA and FQGNSA. The CDR3 DNA follows: TGTGCCAGCAGCTTAGTGGCGGGGTTGTCCTACAATGAGCAGTTCTTC. Translating it yields CASSLVAGLSYNEQFF.

This sequence joins TRBV2 and TRBJ2-1; a weak D match, TRBD1 (6 bases). Germline CDR1 and CDR2: SNHLY and FYNNEI. Trimming removed 5 bases from V and 4 bases from J, with 15 bases in between. The CDR3 is made up of 15 amino acids. CDR3 amino acids: CASSLRGQFYNEQFF. CDR3 in DNA: TGTGCCAGCAGTCTCCGGGGACAATTTTACAATGAGCAGTTCTTC.

The chain joins TRBV6-5 to TRBJ2-7; D gene uncertain. The germline gives CDR1 MNHEY, CDR2 SVGAGI. There are 11 residues in the CDR3. The V end lost 5 bases, the J end lost 6 bases, and 8 bases lay between the germline ends. CDR3 in amino acids: CASSGKGEQYF. The CDR3, as DNA: TGTGCCAGCAGTGGGAAAGGCGAGCAGTACTTC.

In its sample, this clonotype was seen a few times. The V and J genes are TRBV5-5 and TRBJ1-1; 7 bases line up with TRBD1. This CDR3 has 14 amino acids. J gave up 5 bases and V 4 bases, and 8 bases lay outside the gene matches. Per germline, CDR1 SGHKS and CDR2 YYEKEE (reference sequence). The CDR3 nucleotides read TGTGCCAGCAGCGGTATACAGGGGAGTACTGAAGCTTTCTTT. Its translation is CASSGIQGSTEAFF.

The table lists this clonotype with a few counts. The chain couples TRBV30 to TRBJ1-1, with D maybe TRBD1 (6 bases). The CDR3 sequence is 14 residues long. The V gene lost 4 bases and the J gene lost 0 bases, with 12 bases spanning the gap. Per the germline V gene, CDR1 is GTSNPN and CDR2 is SVGIG (reference sequence). The CDR3 protein is CAWTKTGLNTEAFF. In DNA form, the CDR3 reads TGTGCCTGGACTAAGACAGGACTGAACACTGAAGCTTTCTTT.

The V call is TRBV2, the J call TRBJ2-3; D unresolved. The CDR3 loop spans 14 amino acids. The germline V and J ends were trimmed by 11 bases and 5 bases, with 20 bases remaining between them. The germline gives CDR1 SNHLY, CDR2 FYNNEI. The CDR3 DNA is TGTGCCTCCATCCGAGGCGGCCGTGGAGATACGCAGTATTTT. The encoded protein is CASIRGGRGDTQYF.

V usage is TRBV5-1 and J usage is TRBJ1-4; 11 bases fit TRBD1. The CDR3 consists of 14 residues. Germline V gene lookup returns CDR1 SGHRS and CDR2 YFSETQ. The J segment lost 14 bases and the V segment lost 4 bases, leaving 10 bases of the junction unmatched. For the CDR3, the DNA is TGCGCCAGCAGCGTGGGACAGGGGGATAAGATGCTGTTTTTT. Its protein is CASSVGQGDKMLFF.

This clonotype was found a few times. The chain combines TRBV18 with TRBJ2-1, with 10 bases fitting TRBD2. The CDR3 is 15 residues long. J gave up 9 bases and V 3 bases, and 8 bases lay outside the gene matches. CDR1 KGHSH and CDR2 LQKENI come from the germline V gene. CDR3 coding DNA: TGTGCCAGCTCACCCCTCACTAGCGGGAAGGGTGAGCAGTTCTTC. Amino acids: CASSPLTSGKGEQFF.

This clonotype was recorded at least ten times. This sequence joins TRBV7-3 and TRBJ2-7; TRBD1 matches at 7 bases. The CDR3 runs 13 residues. The V gene's germline CDR1 is SGHTA and CDR2 FQGTGA. Losses at the gene ends were 4 bases for V and 11 bases for J; bases not matched to a gene: 11. CDR3 nucleotides: TGTGCCAGCAGCTCCTACCCCGGGACAGAGGAGTACTTC. The encoded protein is CASSSYPGTEEYF.

V usage is TRBV5-5 and J usage is TRBJ2-5; the match to TRBD1 covers 12 bases. Germline V lookup: CDR1 SGHKS, CDR2 YYEKEE (reference sequence). The CDR3 sequence is 16 residues long. The ends lost 5 bases at V and 5 bases at J; junction bases unmatched: 10. The CDR3 loop reads CASSLRDRGPGETQYF. In DNA, the CDR3 is TGTGCCAGCAGTCTCCGGGACAGGGGGCCTGGGGAGACCCAGTACTTC.

The sample holds many counts of this clonotype. The J gene is TRBJ1-1, the V gene TRBV7-8, with D unclear. V lost 1 base to trimming and J lost 4 bases, with 13 bases between them. Germline V gene data show CDR1 as SGHVS and CDR2 as FQNEAQ. The CDR3 covers 15 residues. The CDR3: CASSLGTPGGTEAFF. CDR3 nucleotides: TGTGCCAGCAGCTTAGGGACCCCGGGCGGCACTGAAGCTTTCTTT. Supplemented by reference TRBV7-8 and TRBJ1-1, the full variable domain reads GAGVSQSPRYKVAKRGQDVALRCDPISGHVSLFWYQQALGQGPEFLTYFQNEAQLDKSGLPSDRFFAERPEGSVSTLKIQRTQQEDSAVYLCASSLGTPGGTEAFFGQGTRLTVV.

This clonotype has more than one count but fewer than ten. This rearrangement joins TRBV3-1 to TRBJ1-2, with D tentatively TRBD1 (5 bases). The CDR3 is 15 amino acids. Germline CDR1 and CDR2: LGHDT and YNNKEL (reference sequence). Trimming left V 4 bases short and J 3 bases short, with 15 bases between. CDR3 protein: CASSPQGGVDYGYTF. The CDR3 DNA reads TGTGCCAGCAGCCCTCAGGGAGGGGTGGACTATGGCTACACCTTC.

As concerns this clonotype: One base away lies a much larger clone, so this may be a sequencing read error. The CDR3: CASSLQLEGQTYEQYF. The CDR3, as DNA: TGTGCCAGCAGTTTACAACTAGAGGGACAAACCTACGAGCAGTACTTC. This chain uses TRBV28 with TRBJ2-7, with D possibly being TRBD1 (6 bases). V was shortened by 2 bases and J by 2 bases, with 16 bases between the two germline ends. The CDR3 is 16 amino acids. Germline V gene lookup returns CDR1 MDHEN and CDR2 SYDVKM.

This clonotype was found a few times. The V gene is TRBV6-6, the J gene TRBJ2-7; D gene uncertain. The V and J ends lost 5 bases and 2 bases respectively, with 10 bases between them. Germline CDR1 reads MNHNY; CDR2 reads SVGAGI (reference sequence). CDR3 length: 13 residues. The CDR3 DNA sequence: TGTGCCAGCAGTCCGGCGGTCCCCTACGAGCAGTACTTC. It specifies CASSPAVPYEQYF.

The V call is TRBV28, the J call TRBJ2-7; TRBD1 matches 7 bases. V dropped 7 bases and J dropped 1; count of bases not matched to a gene: 10. The CDR3 runs 15 residues. The germline gives CDR1 MDHEN, CDR2 SYDVKM. This chain's CDR3 is CASNSPRDSSYEQYF. As DNA, the CDR3 is TGTGCCAGCAACTCTCCCCGGGACAGTTCCTACGAGCAGTACTTC.

This clonotype was seen only a few times. The CDR3 DNA follows: TGTGCCAGCAGCCCCAGGACTAGCGGGACCAACACCGGGGAGCTGTTTTTT. Its protein is CASSPRTSGTNTGELFF. This chain links TRBV5-4 with TRBJ2-2; 12 bases fit TRBD2. CDR1 is SGHNT, CDR2 YYREEE, per germline (reference sequence). This CDR3 spans 17 amino acids. V gave up 4 bases and J gave up 2 bases; unmatched junction bases: 6.

The genes are TRBV15 and TRBJ1-1; 10 bases line up with TRBD1. The CDR3 sequence is 15 residues long. The trim removed 5 bases at V and 5 bases at J, leaving 8 bases unmatched. Germline values: CDR1 LNHNV, CDR2 YYDKDF (reference sequence). The CDR3 nucleotides are TGTGCCACCAGCGGCCGGGACAGGGGACGAACTGAAGCTTTCTTT. This codes for CATSGRDRGRTEAFF.

This clonotype showed up many times. The chain couples TRBV7-8 to TRBJ1-3; a weak D match, TRBD1 (5 bases). CDR3 length: 16 residues. Germline CDR1 reads SGHVS; CDR2 reads FQNEAQ. V was trimmed by 4 bases and J by 0 bases, leaving 13 bases between them. The CDR3 DNA reads TGTGCCAGCAGCTCTCCGGGGCTCCTCTCTGGAAACACCATATATTTT. It yields the protein CASSSPGLLSGNTIYF.

This clonotype was picked up many times. The rearrangement joins TRBV7-2 to TRBJ1-5; D perhaps matches TRBD1 (5 bases). The V end was cut by 2 bases, the J end by 6 bases, with 11 bases between. This CDR3 has 14 amino acids. Germline V lookup: CDR1 SGHTA, CDR2 FQGNSA. The CDR3 loop reads CASSLTPGRQPQHF. The DNA of the CDR3 is TGTGCCAGCAGCTTAACGCCGGGGCGTCAGCCCCAGCATTTT.

At least ten counts were recorded for this clonotype. V usage is TRBV7-2 and J usage is TRBJ1-1; D gene ambiguous. CDR3 length equals 12 residues. Trimming removed 3 bases at V and 5 bases at J, with 7 bases between. CDR1 and CDR2 (germline): SGHTA, FQGNSA. The CDR3 spells CASSFSRTEAFF. The CDR3 coding sequence is TGTGCCAGCAGCTTTTCGCGGACTGAAGCTTTCTTT.

Comments on this clonotype: The missing conserved phenylalanine or tryptophan at the end of this CDR3 makes a read error likely. CDR3 loop: CASSLRPGESNEQFL. In DNA, the CDR3 is TGTGCCAGCAGCTTACGACCAGGGGAGTCGAATGAGCAGTTCTTA. The chain combines TRBV7-3 with TRBJ2-1; a weak D match, TRBD1 (6 bases). V lost 2 bases and J lost 7, with 15 bases in between. There are 15 residues in the CDR3. The germline V gene encodes CDR1 SGHTA and CDR2 FQGTGA.

This clonotype showed up just a few times. This rearrangement joins TRBV7-2 to TRBJ1-1; TRBD1 matches at 9 bases. Germline V lookup: CDR1 SGHTA, CDR2 FQGNSA. This CDR3 comprises 15 residues. The V segment lost 2 bases and the J segment 2 bases; nucleotides outside the gene matches: 3. The CDR3 DNA follows: TGTGCCAGCAGCTTATCGGACAGGGGCAACACTGAAGCTTTCTTT. Translation: CASSLSDRGNTEAFF.

This clonotype was observed a handful of times. The rearrangement links TRBV20-1 to TRBJ2-5; D ambiguous. Looked up from germline, CDR1 is DFQATT and CDR2 is SNEGSKA (reference sequence). The CDR3 is 13 residues long. Between the trimmed V and J ends, which lost 2 bases and 5 bases, there was a span of 12 bases. For the CDR3, the DNA is TGCAGTGCTAGAAGGTACGAGAGTGAGACCCAGTACTTC. This gives the protein CSARRYESETQYF.

This clonotype was seen many times. The J gene is TRBJ2-3, the V gene TRBV7-3; D might be TRBD2 (5 bases). Germline V lookup: CDR1 SGHTA, CDR2 FQGTGA. The CDR3 covers 16 residues. The V end was cut by 5 bases, the J end by 5 bases, with 20 bases between. CDR3: CASSRVGPLEVDTQYF. CDR3 coding DNA: TGTGCCAGCAGCCGCGTCGGGCCGCTGGAGGTAGATACGCAGTATTTT.

The rearrangement links TRBV27 to TRBJ1-4, with D unclear. CDR1 MNHEY and CDR2 SMNVEV come from the germline V gene (reference sequence). The CDR3 is 11 amino acids. The CDR3 sequence: CAEATNEKLFF. CDR3 DNA sequence: TGTGCTGAAGCAACTAATGAAAAACTGTTTTTT.

V and J are TRBV19 and TRBJ2-7; 9 nucleotides agree with TRBD1. This CDR3 is built from 14 residues. V trimming: 8 bases; J trimming: 5 bases; junction bases outside the gene matches: 10. Per germline, CDR1 LNHDA and CDR2 SQIVND (reference sequence). The CDR3 region is CASGFRDRVNEQYF. In nucleotides, the CDR3 is TGTGCCAGTGGATTCCGGGACAGGGTCAACGAGCAGTACTTC. Drawing the rest from reference TRBV19 and TRBJ2-7, the complete variable domain is DGGITQSPKYLFRKEGQNVTLSCEQNLNHDAMYWYRQDPGQGLRLIYYSQIVNDFQKGDIAEGYSVSREKKESFPLTVTSAQKNPTAFYLCASGFRDRVNEQYFGPGTRLTVT.